The source of this T cell receptor (beta chain) is a study of early T cells in non-severe SARS-CoV-2 infection. Ten or more counts support this clonotype. TCRdb analysed the 5' RACE reads with MiXCR anew, one entry per CDR3 protein. This sample has 60,000 to 70,000 distinct CDR3 sequences, with around 6.5% found just once. Trimming shortened V by 3 bases and J by 4 bases, and 10 bases separated the two germline ends. The germline gives CDR1 KGHSH, CDR2 LQKENI. This CDR3 has 13 residues. The chain has TRBV18 and TRBJ2-7; a possible D gene is TRBD1 (5 bases). This clonotype was sampled from an adult who was a healthcare worker with PCR-confirmed SARS-CoV-2 infection or an uninfected control (not recorded which). The sample here was whole blood, taken at baseline. The CDR3 nucleotides read TGTGCCAGCTCACCCTCTAGGGGTTACGAGCAGTACTTC. Encoded protein: CASSPSRGYEQYF.